This T cell receptor beta chain was obtained from a study of T cell responses to AZD1222 COVID-19 vaccine. Overall study findings and caveats: Repertoire sampling was restricted to post-peak T cell response timepoints. White British ancestry dominated among donors, who included more females, and clonal diversity was possibly underestimated. CD4 TCRs linked to vaccination spanned spike, dominating at 160-218 and 743-854.

Germline V CDR1 and CDR2: ENHRY, SYGVKD. The CDR3 covers 15 residues. Trimming cost V 7 bases and J 2 bases, with 14 bases left between them. The table came from immunoSEQ multiplex PCR; TCRdb's copy has only in-frame clones and leaves some out. The sample yields over 200,000 clones, around 94% seen once. Turning to this clone: Its antigen is currently unknown.

Here the sequenced sample was peripheral blood, taken 28 days after the second dose of the MenACWY control vaccine. The rearrangement uses TRBV10-3 and TRBJ2-2; a possible D gene is TRBD1 (5 bases). This TCR came from an adult who received the MenACWY meningococcal vaccine as a control. CDR3 nucleotides: TGTGCCATCAAGGGCACAGGCGGTAACACCGGGGAGCTGTTTTTT. As protein: CAIKGTGGNTGELFF.